Shown below are 18 T cell receptor beta chains from a single sample sequenced in a study of vaccination and CD4 T cells after COVID-19. For these TCRs, the target antigens are not known. This sample's treatment: approximately nine-day PBMC culture with coronavirus spike peptide pools or control peptides (ViraFEST assay). Sequenced with the Oncomine TCR Beta short-read assay was DNA taken from cultured CD4+ T cells. TCRdb re-called the PCR reads through MiXCR, storing one row per CDR3 protein. The profile shows around 21,000 distinct CDR3 sequences, under 80% of them singletons. The sample consisted of CD4+ T cells from blood, cultured in vitro. The source is a human donor who had recovered from COVID-19.

The V call is TRBV7-2, the J call TRBJ2-5; 8 nucleotides align to TRBD1. The J segment lost 5 bases and the V segment lost 1 base, leaving 9 bases of the junction unmatched. CDR3 length equals 16 residues. CDR1 and CDR2 (germline): SGHTA, FQGNSA. CDR3 sequence (DNA): TGTGCCAGCAGCTTAGGATCAGGGGGCAACGTGGAGACCCAGTACTTC. Translating it yields CASSLGSGGNVETQYF.

CDR3 nucleotide sequence: TGTGCCAACACTCTAAGGACAGGGGGCTACAATGAGCAGTTCTTC. Encoded protein: CANTLRTGGYNEQFF. The chain uses TRBV12-3 or TRBV12-4 and TRBJ2-1, with 10 bases aligning to TRBD1. Germline trimming cut 10 bases from V and 3 bases from J; bases unmatched to any gene: 9. This CDR3 contains 15 residues.

V is TRBV20-1 and J is TRBJ2-5; D remains unclear. V was cut by 0 bases and J by 1 base, with 12 bases left in between. This CDR3 is 15 amino acids long. Germline V gene data show CDR1 as DFQATT and CDR2 as SNEGSKA (reference sequence). For the CDR3, the DNA is TGCAGTGCTAGAGATAGAGAGGCCGGCCAAGAGACCCAGTACTTC. Protein sequence: CSARDREAGQETQYF.

The V gene is TRBV6-5, the J gene TRBJ2-7; D perhaps matches TRBD2 (6 bases). The CDR3 contains 15 residues. V lost 0 bases, J lost 2 bases, and 11 bases lay in between. CDR1 is MNHEY and CDR2 is SVGAGI in the germline V gene. The CDR3 loop reads CASSYSGLPTYEQYF. The CDR3 DNA reads as TGTGCCAGCAGTTACTCGGGACTTCCGACCTACGAGCAGTACTTC.

The genes are TRBV20-1 and TRBJ2-3; no clear D gene. CDR1 and CDR2 from the germline V gene are DFQATT and SNEGSKA (reference sequence). The CDR3 length is 15 residues. Trimming removed 0 bases from V and 6 bases from J, with 16 bases in between. CDR3 residues: CSARDVQTPSDTQYF. The DNA of the CDR3 is TGCAGTGCTAGAGATGTACAGACTCCTAGTGATACGCAGTATTTT.

The gene calls are TRBV3-1 and TRBJ1-5; 11 bases map to TRBD1. The trim removed 4 bases at V and 2 bases at J, leaving 7 bases unmatched. CDR3 length equals 17 residues. Germline V gene data show CDR1 as LGHDT and CDR2 as YNNKEL (reference sequence). DNA for the CDR3: TGTGCCAGCAGCCCGTCGGACAGGGGGCTCGGCAATCAGCCCCAGCATTTT. Protein sequence: CASSPSDRGLGNQPQHF. The complete variable domain, with remaining parts taken from reference TRBV3-1 and TRBJ1-5, reads DTAVSQTPKYLVTQMGNDKSIKCEQNLGHDTMYWYKQDSKKFLKIMFSYNNKELIINETVPNRFSPKSPDKAHLNLHINSLELGDSAVYFCASSPSDRGLGNQPQHFGDGTRLSIL.

The V call is TRBV20-1, the J call TRBJ2-7, with D hard to call. V was clipped by 1 base and J by 0 bases, with 4 bases between them. CDR3 length equals 12 residues. The germline V gene encodes CDR1 DFQATT and CDR2 SNEGSKA (reference sequence). CDR3 bases: TGCAGTGCTAGAGTCAGCTCCTACGAGCAGTACTTC. This gives the protein CSARVSSYEQYF.

V gene TRBV6-1 combines with J gene TRBJ1-3; the match to TRBD1 covers 7 bases. The CDR3 is 13 residues long. Germline loops: CDR1 MNHNS, CDR2 SASEGT. After removal of 6 bases from V and 4 bases from J, the junction contained 3 bases not matched to a gene. DNA for the CDR3: TGTGCCAGCAGCCTGGGACAGGGAAACACCATATATTTT. This encodes CASSLGQGNTIYF.

The chain links TRBV10-3 to TRBJ2-7, with 9 bases identical to TRBD2. The CDR3 runs 12 residues. Germline trimming cut 7 bases from V and 7 bases from J; bases unmatched to any gene: 5. Germline CDR1 reads ENHRY; CDR2 reads SYGVKD. The CDR3 bases are TGTGCCATCATGCGGGGGGGAGGAGAGCAGTACTTC. It specifies CAIMRGGGEQYF.

The chain couples TRBV20-1 to TRBJ2-3; D ambiguous. This CDR3 has 10 residues. Trimming removed 4 bases from V and 2 bases from J, with 1 base in between. The germline V gene has CDR1 DFQATT and CDR2 SNEGSKA (reference sequence). As DNA, the CDR3 is TGCAGTGCTAACACAGATACGCAGTATTTT. Its protein is CSANTDTQYF.

This chain uses TRBV5-8 with TRBJ2-7; no reliable D call. V was pared by 1 base and J by 2 bases, with 10 bases between. The germline V gene has CDR1 SGHTS and CDR2 YDEGEE. This CDR3 comprises 14 residues. Here the CDR3 DNA reads TGTGCCAGCAGCTTGACCGGTAGGACCTACGAGCAGTACTTC. This codes for CASSLTGRTYEQYF. Filled out from reference TRBV5-8 and TRBJ2-7, the complete variable domain reads EAGVTQSPTHLIKTRGQQATLRCSPISGHTSVYWYQQALGLGLQFLLWYDEGEERNRGNFPPRFSGRQFPNYSSELNVNALELEDSALYLCASSLTGRTYEQYFGPGTRLTVT.

In its sample, this clonotype ranks as medium-sized. The chain combines TRBV12-3 or TRBV12-4 with TRBJ2-3; 8 bases match TRBD2. V dropped 6 bases and J dropped 2; count of bases not matched to a gene: 10. The CDR3 is 16 amino acids. CDR3 amino acids: CASSLRVAGTTDTQYF. DNA of the CDR3: TGTGCCAGCAGCCTCCGGGTAGCGGGAACCACAGATACGCAGTATTTT.

This clonotype was found once. The V gene is TRBV28, the J gene TRBJ1-6; D remains unclear. The V and J ends lost 7 bases and 0 bases respectively, with 4 bases between them. CDR1 is MDHEN and CDR2 is SYDVKM in the germline V gene. The CDR3 is 13 residues long. The CDR3 coding sequence is TGTGCCAGCACCCCCTCCTATAATTCACCCCTCCACTTT. Amino acids: CASTPSYNSPLHF.

This clonotype was counted only a few times. The V gene is TRBV6-2 or TRBV6-3, the J gene TRBJ1-2; TRBD1 is a possible D gene (6 bases). The CDR3 contains 13 residues. CDR1 and CDR2 from the germline V gene are MNHEY and SVGEGT. Trimming pared 7 bases from V and 3 bases from J, leaving 12 bases between. The CDR3 region has the DNA TGTGCCAGCACCAAGGGGGGGGACTATGGCTACACCTTC. It encodes CASTKGGDYGYTF.

This clonotype has a handful of counts. This CDR3 reads CASSLRVGANQPQHF. The CDR3 DNA is TGTGCCAGCAGTTTGAGAGTGGGTGCCAATCAGCCCCAGCATTTT. The genes are TRBV27 and TRBJ1-5; no firm D call. The length of the CDR3 is 15 residues. Trimming stripped 3 bases from V and 3 bases from J, with 12 bases between. Germline V gene lookup returns CDR1 MNHEY and CDR2 SMNVEV (reference sequence).

This chain uses TRBV15 with TRBJ1-1; D may be TRBD1 (6 bases). Trimming removed 3 bases at V and 0 bases at J, with 11 bases between. The CDR3 contains 15 residues. The germline CDR1 and CDR2 sequences are LNHNV and YYDKDF (reference sequence). This CDR3 is CATSSYTGMNTEAFF. The CDR3 region has the DNA TGTGCCACCAGCAGTTATACAGGGATGAACACTGAAGCTTTCTTT. The whole variable domain, filled in from reference TRBV15 and TRBJ1-1, reads DAMVIQNPRYQVTQFGKPVTLSCSQTLNHNVMYWYQQKSSQAPKLLFHYYDKDFNNEADTPDNFQSRRPNTSFCFLDIRSPGLGDTAMYLCATSSYTGMNTEAFFGQGTRLTVV.

Of note for this clonotype: The junction shows a germline mismatch at one end, possibly a read error. The rearrangement uses TRBV5-8 and TRBJ2-7; TRBD2 agrees at 9 bases. Germline loops: CDR1 SGHTS, CDR2 YDEGEE. The length of the CDR3 is 14 residues. The chain's CDR3 is CAPCGASGTYEQYF. The CDR3 nucleotides are TGCGCGCCTTGTGGGGCTAGCGGGACCTACGAGCAGTACTTC. The variable domain in full, completed from reference TRBV5-8 and TRBJ2-7, reads EAGVTQSPTHLIKTRGQQATLRCSPISGHTSVYWYQQALGLGLQFLLWYDEGEERNRGNFPPRFSGRQFPNYSSELNVNALELEDSALYLCAPCGASGTYEQYFGPGTRLTVT.

The chain has TRBV3-1 and TRBJ2-1; D is ambiguous. Looked up from germline, CDR1 is LGHDT and CDR2 is YNNKEL (reference sequence). The CDR3 runs to 12 residues. V lost 1 base and J lost 9, with 7 bases in between. The CDR3 bases are TGTGCCAGCAGCCAAGTCTTGAGTGAGCAGTTCTTC. Protein: CASSQVLSEQFF.